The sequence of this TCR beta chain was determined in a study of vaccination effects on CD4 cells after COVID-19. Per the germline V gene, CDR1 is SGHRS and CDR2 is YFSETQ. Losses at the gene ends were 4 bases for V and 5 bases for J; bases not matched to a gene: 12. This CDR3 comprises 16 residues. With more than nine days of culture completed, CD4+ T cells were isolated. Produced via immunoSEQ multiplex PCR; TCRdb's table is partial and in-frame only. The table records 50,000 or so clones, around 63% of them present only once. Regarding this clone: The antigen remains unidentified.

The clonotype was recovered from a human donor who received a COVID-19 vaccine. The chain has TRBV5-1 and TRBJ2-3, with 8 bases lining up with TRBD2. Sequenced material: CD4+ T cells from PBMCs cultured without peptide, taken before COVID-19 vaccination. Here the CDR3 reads CASSLNIAGLGDTQYF. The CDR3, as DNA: TGCGCCAGCAGCCTCAACATAGCGGGATTGGGAGATACGCAGTATTTT.